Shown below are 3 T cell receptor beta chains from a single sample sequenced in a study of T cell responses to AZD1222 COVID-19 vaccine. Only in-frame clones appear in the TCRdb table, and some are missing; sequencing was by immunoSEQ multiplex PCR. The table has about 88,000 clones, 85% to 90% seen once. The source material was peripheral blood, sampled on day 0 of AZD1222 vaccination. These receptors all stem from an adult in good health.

The CDR3 region has the DNA TGTGCCAGCAGCGAGGGGGGCAGGCACACTGAAGCTTTCTTT. This encodes CASSEGGRHTEAFF. V gene TRBV7-3 combines with J gene TRBJ1-1; tentative D call: TRBD1 (6 bases). This CDR3 has 14 residues. V lost 5 bases to trimming and J lost 3 bases, with 13 bases between them. Germline V gene lookup returns CDR1 SGHTA and CDR2 FQGTGA.

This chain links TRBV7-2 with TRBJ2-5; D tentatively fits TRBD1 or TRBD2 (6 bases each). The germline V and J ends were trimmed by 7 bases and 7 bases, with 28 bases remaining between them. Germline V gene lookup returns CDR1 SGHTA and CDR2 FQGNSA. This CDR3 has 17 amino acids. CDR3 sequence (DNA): TGTGCCAGCACCTTCTTAAAGGGGGGCCCGCGTTATCGGACCCAGTACTTC. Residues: CASTFLKGGPRYRTQYF.

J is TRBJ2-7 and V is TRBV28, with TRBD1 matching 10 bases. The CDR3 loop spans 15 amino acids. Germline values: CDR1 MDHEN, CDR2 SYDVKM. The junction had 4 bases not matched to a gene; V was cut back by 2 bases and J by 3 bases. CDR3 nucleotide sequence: TGTGCCAGCAGTTTAGGAGGGGACAGGGGCTACGAGCAGTACTTC. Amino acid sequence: CASSLGGDRGYEQYF.